This T cell receptor beta chain was obtained from a study of STAT3 mutations in large granular lymphocyte leukemia (dated 2019 in TCRdb). Background on the whole study: About half of the T-LGLL patients who underwent longitudinal sequencing carried canonical activating STAT3 mutations. A couple of patients with natural killer LGL leukemia were also sequenced longitudinally as controls within the study. Serial deep sequencing of TCRbeta CDR3 and STAT3 was performed in patients with T-cell large granular lymphocyte leukemia to reconstruct clonal hierarchy and dynamics. From an initial cohort of fewer than 250 LGL patients, roughly 20 representative T-LGLL cases were picked for longitudinal TCRbeta and STAT3 sequencing. Each patient was sequenced at an average of 4 time points, ranging from 2 to 8 samplings. One or more immunosuppressive therapy regimens were given to more than half of T-LGLL patients, and hematologic response was seen in around two fifths of the treated patients.

There are 13 amino acids in the CDR3, from cysteine to phenylalanine inclusive. CDR3 DNA only is kept here, 39 bases in frame from base 1. The V and J ends are trimmed by 6 bases and 9 bases, leaving 18 bases between them. Taken from the germline V gene, the CDR1 and CDR2 loops are SQVTM and ANQGSEA. Details on this clone: Its antigen specificity is not known. Base qualities are not recorded, but no much larger clone differs from it by a single base.

An Illumina MiSeq was used to sequence the TCRbeta libraries, yielding an average of about 41,000 productive templates per sample. Using multiplex PCR amplification, the immunoSEQ assay generated the TCRbeta CDR3 libraries. On the authors' methods: Following a previously defined approach, repertoire diversity was calculated, and values close to 0 point to extremely monoclonal samples. TCRdb took this table from immuneACCESS and kept in-frame rearrangements with V and J called. Such tables lack part of the clones; where checked against another copy, unresolved V genes explain under half of the gap, and the rest is unexplained. D and trimming were read from the DNA, whereas the V and J calls and clone size are those reported in that table. A total of about 6,000 clones appear in this sample, roughly 34% of them only once. In total, the top ten clones hold more than 15% of the sample. The same DNA, extracted from blood mononuclear cells, served for both TCR sequencing and STAT3 sequencing.

Here is what the overall study found, with its caveats: TCR clonotype switching after therapy was seen in about 30% of the 18 patients, with all newly emerging clones being STAT3 wild type. Variable intervals between samplings and differing treatment regimens complicated linking therapy response to changes in TCR clonal burden. All T-LGLL patients had at least one immunodominant TCRbeta clonotype, and roughly half had multiple immunodominant subclonotypes. Because no samples were available when a clone first appeared, clonal expansion was inferred from samplings taken at other points. Because codominant clonotypes persisted in some patients, a small but highly pathogenic clone may have been missed. In several patients, dominant TCR clone burden exceeded STAT3 mutant burden, suggesting STAT3 mutation arose secondarily within a pre-expanded clone.

The sequencing input was peripheral blood mononuclear cells. This receptor chain uses TRBV29-1 and TRBJ2-1; the D gene is perhaps TRBD2, on 6 matching bases. The sequence was obtained from a woman aged 40 to 50 with T-cell large granular lymphocyte leukemia. Some clones in this sample may be carry-over from other donors' samples. The age is the age at diagnosis. The CDR3 protein is CSVHAERGIEQFF. The DNA sequence is as follows: TGCAGCGTCCATGCGGAACGCGGGATTGAGCAGTTCTTC.